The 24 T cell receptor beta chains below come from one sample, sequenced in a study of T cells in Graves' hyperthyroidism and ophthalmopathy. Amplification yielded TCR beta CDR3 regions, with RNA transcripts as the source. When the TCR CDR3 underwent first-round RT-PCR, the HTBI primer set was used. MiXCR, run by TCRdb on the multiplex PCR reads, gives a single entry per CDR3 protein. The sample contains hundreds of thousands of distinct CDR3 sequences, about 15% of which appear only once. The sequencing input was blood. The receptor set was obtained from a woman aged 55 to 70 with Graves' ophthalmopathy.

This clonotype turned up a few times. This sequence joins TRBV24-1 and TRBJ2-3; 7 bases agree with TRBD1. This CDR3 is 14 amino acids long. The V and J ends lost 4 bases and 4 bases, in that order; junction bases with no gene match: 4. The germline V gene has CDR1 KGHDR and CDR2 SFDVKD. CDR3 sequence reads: CATSETGRADTQYF. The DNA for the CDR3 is TGTGCCACCAGTGAGACAGGGAGAGCAGATACGCAGTATTTT.

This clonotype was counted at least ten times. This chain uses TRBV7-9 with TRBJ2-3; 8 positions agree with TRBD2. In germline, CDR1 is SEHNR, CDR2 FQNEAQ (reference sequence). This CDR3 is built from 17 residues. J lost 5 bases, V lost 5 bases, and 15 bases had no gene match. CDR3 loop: CASSLIGLALAGDTQYF. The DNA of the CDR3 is TGTGCCAGCAGCCTGATCGGACTAGCCCTTGCGGGAGATACGCAGTATTTT.

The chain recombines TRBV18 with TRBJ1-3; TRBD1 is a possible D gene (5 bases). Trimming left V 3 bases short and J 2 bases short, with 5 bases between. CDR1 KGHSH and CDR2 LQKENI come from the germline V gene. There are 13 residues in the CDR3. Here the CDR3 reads CASSPTAGNTIYF. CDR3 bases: TGTGCCAGCTCACCGACAGCTGGAAACACCATATATTTT. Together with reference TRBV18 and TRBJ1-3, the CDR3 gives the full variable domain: NAGVMQNPRHLVRRRGQEARLRCSPMKGHSHVYWYRQLPEEGLKFMVYLQKENIIDESGMPKERFSAEFPKEGPSILRIQQVVRGDSAAYFCASSPTAGNTIYFGEGSWLTVV.

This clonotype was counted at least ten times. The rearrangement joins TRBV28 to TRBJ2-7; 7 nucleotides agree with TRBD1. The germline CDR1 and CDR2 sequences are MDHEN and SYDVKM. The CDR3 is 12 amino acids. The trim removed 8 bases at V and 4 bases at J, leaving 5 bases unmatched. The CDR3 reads CASGTDTYEQYF. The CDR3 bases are TGTGCCAGCGGGACAGACACTTACGAGCAGTACTTC.

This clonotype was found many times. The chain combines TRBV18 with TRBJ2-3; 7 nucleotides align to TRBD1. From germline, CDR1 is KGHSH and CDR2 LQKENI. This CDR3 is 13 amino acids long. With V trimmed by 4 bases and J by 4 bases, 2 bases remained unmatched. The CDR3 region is CASSLTGADTQYF. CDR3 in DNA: TGTGCCAGCTCACTAACAGGGGCAGATACGCAGTATTTT.

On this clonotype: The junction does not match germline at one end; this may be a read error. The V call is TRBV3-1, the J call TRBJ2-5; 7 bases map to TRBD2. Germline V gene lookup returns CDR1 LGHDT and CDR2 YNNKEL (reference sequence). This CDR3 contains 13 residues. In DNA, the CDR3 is TGTGCCGGCAGCCACCAAGCGGGGGAGACCCAGTACTTC. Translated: CAGSHQAGETQYF.

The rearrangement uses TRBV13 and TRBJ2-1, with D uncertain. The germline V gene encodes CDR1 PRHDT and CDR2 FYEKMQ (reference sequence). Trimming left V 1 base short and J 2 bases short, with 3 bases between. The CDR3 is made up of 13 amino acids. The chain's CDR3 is CASSLAAYNEQFF. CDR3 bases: TGTGCCAGCAGCTTAGCCGCCTACAATGAGCAGTTCTTC. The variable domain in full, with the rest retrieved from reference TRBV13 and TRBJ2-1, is AAGVIQSPRHLIKEKRETATLKCYPIPRHDTVYWYQQGPGQDPQFLISFYEKMQSDKGSIPDRFSAQQFSDYHSELNMSSLELGDSALYFCASSLAAYNEQFFGPGTRLTVL.

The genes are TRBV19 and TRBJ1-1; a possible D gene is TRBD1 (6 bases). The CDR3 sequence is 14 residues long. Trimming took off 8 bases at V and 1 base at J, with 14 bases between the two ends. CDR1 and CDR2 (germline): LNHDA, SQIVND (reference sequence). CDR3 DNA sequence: TGTGCCAGTGGGCTGGGACACCAGAACACTGAAGCTTTCTTT. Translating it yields CASGLGHQNTEAFF.

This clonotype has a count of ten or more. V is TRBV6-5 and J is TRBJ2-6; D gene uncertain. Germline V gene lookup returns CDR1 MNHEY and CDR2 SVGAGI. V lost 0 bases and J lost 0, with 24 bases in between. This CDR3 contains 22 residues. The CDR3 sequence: CASSYSGSWATGFSSGANVLTF. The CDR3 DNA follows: TGTGCCAGCAGTTACTCGGGGTCGTGGGCAACTGGCTTTAGCTCTGGGGCCAACGTCCTGACTTTC.

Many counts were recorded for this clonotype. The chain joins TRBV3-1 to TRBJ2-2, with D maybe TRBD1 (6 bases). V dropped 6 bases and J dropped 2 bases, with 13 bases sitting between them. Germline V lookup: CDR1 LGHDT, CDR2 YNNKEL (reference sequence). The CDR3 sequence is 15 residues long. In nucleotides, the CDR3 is TGTGCCAGCAGGGACCGGGACATAAACACCGGGGAGCTGTTTTTT. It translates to CASRDRDINTGELFF.

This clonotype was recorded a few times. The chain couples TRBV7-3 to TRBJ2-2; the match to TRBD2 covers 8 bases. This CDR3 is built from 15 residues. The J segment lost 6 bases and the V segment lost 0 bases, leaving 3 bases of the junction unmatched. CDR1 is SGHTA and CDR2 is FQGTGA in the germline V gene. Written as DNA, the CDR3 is TGTGCCAGCAGCTTAACGCCGGGGGGGTCCGGGGAGCTGTTTTTT. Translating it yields CASSLTPGGSGELFF.

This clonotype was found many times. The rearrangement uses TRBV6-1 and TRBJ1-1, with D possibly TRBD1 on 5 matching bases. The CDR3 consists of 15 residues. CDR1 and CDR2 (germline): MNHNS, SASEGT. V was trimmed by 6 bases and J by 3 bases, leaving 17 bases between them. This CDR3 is CASRAPRGSYTEAFF. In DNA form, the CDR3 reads TGTGCCAGCAGGGCTCCCCGGGGGTCTTACACTGAAGCTTTCTTT.

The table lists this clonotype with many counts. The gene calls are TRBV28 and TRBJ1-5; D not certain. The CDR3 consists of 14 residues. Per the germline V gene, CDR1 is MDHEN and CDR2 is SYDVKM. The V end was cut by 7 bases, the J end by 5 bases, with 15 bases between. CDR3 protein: CASTQGLYDQPQHF. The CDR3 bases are TGTGCCAGCACCCAAGGACTGTACGATCAGCCCCAGCATTTT.

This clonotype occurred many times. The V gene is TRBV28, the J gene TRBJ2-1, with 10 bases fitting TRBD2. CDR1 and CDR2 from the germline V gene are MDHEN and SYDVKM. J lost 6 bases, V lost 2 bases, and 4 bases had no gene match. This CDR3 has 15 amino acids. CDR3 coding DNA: TGTGCCAGCAGTTTACTAGCGGGAGCGGTCAATGAGCAGTTCTTC. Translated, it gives CASSLLAGAVNEQFF. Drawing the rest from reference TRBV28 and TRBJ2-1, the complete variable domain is DVKVTQSSRYLVKRTGEKVFLECVQDMDHENMFWYRQDPGLGLRLIYFSYDVKMKEKGDIPEGYSVSREKKERFSLILESASTNQTSMYLCASSLLAGAVNEQFFGPGTRLTVL.

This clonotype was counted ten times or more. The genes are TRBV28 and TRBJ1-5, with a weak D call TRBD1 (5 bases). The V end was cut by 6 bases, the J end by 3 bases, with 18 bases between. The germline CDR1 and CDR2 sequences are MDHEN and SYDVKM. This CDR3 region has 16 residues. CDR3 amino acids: CASSQRQWGYNQPQHF. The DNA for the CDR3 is TGTGCCAGCAGCCAACGACAGTGGGGGTACAATCAGCCCCAGCATTTT.

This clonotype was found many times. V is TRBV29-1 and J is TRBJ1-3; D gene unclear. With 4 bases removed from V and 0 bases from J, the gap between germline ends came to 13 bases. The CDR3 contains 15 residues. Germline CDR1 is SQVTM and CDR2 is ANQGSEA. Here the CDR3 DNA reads TGCAGCGTTGTGGGCTTTCCTGACTCTGGAAACACCATATATTTT. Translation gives CSVVGFPDSGNTIYF.

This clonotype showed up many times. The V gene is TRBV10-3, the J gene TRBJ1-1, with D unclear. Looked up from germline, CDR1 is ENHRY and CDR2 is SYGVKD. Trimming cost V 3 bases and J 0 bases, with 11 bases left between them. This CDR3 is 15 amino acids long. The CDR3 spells CAISEKLRMNTEAFF. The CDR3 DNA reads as TGTGCCATCAGTGAAAAGCTAAGGATGAACACTGAAGCTTTCTTT.

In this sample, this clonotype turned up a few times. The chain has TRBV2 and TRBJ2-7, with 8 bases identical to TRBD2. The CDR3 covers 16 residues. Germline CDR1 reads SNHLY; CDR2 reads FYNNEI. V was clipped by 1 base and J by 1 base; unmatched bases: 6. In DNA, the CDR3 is TGTGCCAGCAGTGAAGATTCTAGCGGGCTGTCCTACGAGCAGTACTTC. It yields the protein CASSEDSSGLSYEQYF.

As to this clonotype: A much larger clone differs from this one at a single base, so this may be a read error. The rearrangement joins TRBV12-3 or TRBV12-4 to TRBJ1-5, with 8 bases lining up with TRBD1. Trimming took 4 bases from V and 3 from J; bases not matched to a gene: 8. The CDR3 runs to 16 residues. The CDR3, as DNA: TGTGCCAGCAGTTACGGAGCAGGGGGCTCCAATCAGCCCCAGCATTTT. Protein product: CASSYGAGGSNQPQHF.

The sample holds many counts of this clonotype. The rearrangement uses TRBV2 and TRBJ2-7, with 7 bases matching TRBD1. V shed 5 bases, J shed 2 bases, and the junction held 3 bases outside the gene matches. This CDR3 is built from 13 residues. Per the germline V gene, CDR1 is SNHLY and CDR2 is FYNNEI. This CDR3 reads CASSRQGPYEQYF. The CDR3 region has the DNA TGTGCCAGCAGTCGACAGGGCCCCTACGAGCAGTACTTC.

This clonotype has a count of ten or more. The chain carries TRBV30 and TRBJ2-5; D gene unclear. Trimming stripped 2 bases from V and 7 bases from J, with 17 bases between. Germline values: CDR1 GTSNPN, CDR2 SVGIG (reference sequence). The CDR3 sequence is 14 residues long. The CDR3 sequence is CAWSSLLAGVTQYF. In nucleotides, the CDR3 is TGTGCCTGGAGTTCGTTGTTGGCCGGCGTGACCCAGTACTTC. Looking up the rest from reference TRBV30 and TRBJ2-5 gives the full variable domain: SQTIHQWPATLVQPVGSPLSLECTVEGTSNPNLYWYRQAAGRGLQLLFYSVGIGQISSEVPQNLSASRPQDRQFILSSKKLLLSDSGFYLCAWSSLLAGVTQYFGPGTRLLVL.

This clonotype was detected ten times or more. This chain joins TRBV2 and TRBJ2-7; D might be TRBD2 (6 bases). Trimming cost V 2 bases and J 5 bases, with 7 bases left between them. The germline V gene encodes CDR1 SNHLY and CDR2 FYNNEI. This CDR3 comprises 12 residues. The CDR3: CASSETSNEQYF. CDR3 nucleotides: TGTGCCAGCAGTGAAACTAGCAACGAGCAGTACTTC.

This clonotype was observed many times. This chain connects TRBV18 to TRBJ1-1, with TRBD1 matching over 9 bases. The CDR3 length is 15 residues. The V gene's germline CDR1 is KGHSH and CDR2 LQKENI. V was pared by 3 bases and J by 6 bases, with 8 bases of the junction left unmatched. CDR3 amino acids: CASSPGTGPFPEAFF. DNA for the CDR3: TGTGCCAGCTCACCCGGGACAGGGCCCTTTCCTGAAGCTTTCTTT. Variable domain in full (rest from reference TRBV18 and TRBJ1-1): NAGVMQNPRHLVRRRGQEARLRCSPMKGHSHVYWYRQLPEEGLKFMVYLQKENIIDESGMPKERFSAEFPKEGPSILRIQQVVRGDSAAYFCASSPGTGPFPEAFFGQGTRLTVV.

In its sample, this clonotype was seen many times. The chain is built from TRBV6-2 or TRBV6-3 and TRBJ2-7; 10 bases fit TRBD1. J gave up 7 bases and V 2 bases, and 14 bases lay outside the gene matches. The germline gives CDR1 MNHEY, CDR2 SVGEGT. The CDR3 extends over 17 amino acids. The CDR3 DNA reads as TGTGCCAGCAGTTACCCCATCGCCGGGACAGGGGTTAAAGAGCAGTACTTC. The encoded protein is CASSYPIAGTGVKEQYF.